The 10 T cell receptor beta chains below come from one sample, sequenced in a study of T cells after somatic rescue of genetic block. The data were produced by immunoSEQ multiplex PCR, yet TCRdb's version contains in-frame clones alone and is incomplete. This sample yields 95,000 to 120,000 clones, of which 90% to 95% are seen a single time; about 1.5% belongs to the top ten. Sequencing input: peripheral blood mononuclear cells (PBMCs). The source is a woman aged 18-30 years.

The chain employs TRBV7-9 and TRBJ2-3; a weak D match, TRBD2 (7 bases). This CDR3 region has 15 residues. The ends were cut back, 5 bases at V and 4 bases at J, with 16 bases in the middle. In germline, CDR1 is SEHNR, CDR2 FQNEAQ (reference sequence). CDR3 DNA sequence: TGTGCCAGCAGCCCCCCTGGGGGGGCCCCAGATACGCAGTATTTT. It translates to CASSPPGGAPDTQYF.

CDR3 coding DNA: TGTGCCAGCAGCTTAGTAGATCCACGGGGGGGGTCTGGAAACACCATATATTTT. Translation gives CASSLVDPRGGSGNTIYF. The V gene is TRBV7-6, the J gene TRBJ1-3; possibly TRBD1 for D (5 bases). The CDR3 is 18 amino acids. The germline V and J ends were trimmed by 1 base and 1 base, with 17 bases remaining between them. CDR1 SGHVS and CDR2 FNYEAQ come from the germline V gene.

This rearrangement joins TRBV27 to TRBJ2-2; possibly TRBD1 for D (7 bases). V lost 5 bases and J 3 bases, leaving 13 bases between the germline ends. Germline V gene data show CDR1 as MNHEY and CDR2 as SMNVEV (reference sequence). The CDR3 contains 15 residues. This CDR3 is CASSRRGRDTGELFF. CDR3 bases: TGTGCCAGCAGTAGGAGGGGGCGAGACACCGGGGAGCTGTTTTTT.

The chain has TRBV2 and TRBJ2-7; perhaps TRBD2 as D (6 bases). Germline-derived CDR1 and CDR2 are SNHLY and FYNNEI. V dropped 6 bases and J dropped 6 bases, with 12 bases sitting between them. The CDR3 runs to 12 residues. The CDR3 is CASRGGVREQYF. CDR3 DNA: TGTGCCAGCAGGGGCGGGGTGCGCGAGCAGTACTTC.

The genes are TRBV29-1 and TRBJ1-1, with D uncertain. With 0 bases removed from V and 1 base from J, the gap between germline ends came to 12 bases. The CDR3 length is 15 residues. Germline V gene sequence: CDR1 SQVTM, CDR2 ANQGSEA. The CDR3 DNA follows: TGCAGCGTTGAAGAGGAAAGCCCCTCGAACACTGAAGCTTTCTTT. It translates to CSVEEESPSNTEAFF.

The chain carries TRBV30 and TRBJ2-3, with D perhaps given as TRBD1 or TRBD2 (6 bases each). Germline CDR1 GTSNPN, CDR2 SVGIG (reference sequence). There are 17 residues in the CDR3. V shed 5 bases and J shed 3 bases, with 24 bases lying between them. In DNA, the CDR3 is TGTGCCTGGTGGGTCGTTTTGAGGAGGGGGAGTACAGATACGCAGTATTTT. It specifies CAWWVVLRRGSTDTQYF.

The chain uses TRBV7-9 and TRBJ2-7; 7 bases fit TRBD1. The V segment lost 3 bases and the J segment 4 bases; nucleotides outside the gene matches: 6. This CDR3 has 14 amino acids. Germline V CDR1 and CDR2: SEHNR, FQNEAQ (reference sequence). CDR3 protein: CASSFTGAPYEQYF. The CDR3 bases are TGTGCCAGCAGCTTTACAGGGGCTCCGTACGAGCAGTACTTC. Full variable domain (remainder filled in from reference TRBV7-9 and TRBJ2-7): DTGVSQNPRHKITKRGQNVTFRCDPISEHNRLYWYRQTLGQGPEFLTYFQNEAQLEKSRLLSDRFSAERPKGSFSTLEIQRTEQGDSAMYLCASSFTGAPYEQYFGPGTRLTVT.

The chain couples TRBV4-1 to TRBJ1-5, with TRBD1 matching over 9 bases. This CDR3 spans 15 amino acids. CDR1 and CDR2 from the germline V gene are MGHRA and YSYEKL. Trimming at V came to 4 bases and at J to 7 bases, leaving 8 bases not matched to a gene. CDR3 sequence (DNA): TGCGCCAGCAGCCTGTACAGGGGGCAGGGGCAGCCCCAGCATTTT. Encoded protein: CASSLYRGQGQPQHF.

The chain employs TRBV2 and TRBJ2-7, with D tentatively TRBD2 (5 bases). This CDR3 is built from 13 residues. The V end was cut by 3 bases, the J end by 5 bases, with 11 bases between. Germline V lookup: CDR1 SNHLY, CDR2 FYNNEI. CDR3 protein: CASSERVVHEQYF. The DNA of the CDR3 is TGTGCCAGCAGTGAGAGGGTCGTCCACGAGCAGTACTTC.

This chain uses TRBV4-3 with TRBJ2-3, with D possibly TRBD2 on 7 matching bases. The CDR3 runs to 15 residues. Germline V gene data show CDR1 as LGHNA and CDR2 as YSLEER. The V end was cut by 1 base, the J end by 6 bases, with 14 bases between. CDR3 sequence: CASSQGRGGVDTQYF. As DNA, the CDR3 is TGCGCCAGCAGCCAAGGGAGAGGGGGGGTGGATACGCAGTATTTT.